A selection of T cell receptor beta chains follows, all from one sample in a study of blood T cell repertoires in COVID-19. The method was immunoSEQ multiplex PCR; TCRdb's version includes in-frame clones alone and lacks a portion of them. The sample lists around 110,000 clones, approximately 90% occurring once. The sample comprised peripheral blood. The receptors here all came from a human donor with active COVID-19. The donor label of this sample is uncertain. CDR3s include the opening cysteine and the closing phenylalanine or tryptophan. Fields, in order: J gene, V gene, D gene, clone size, CDR3 protein, CDR3 DNA. A D gene is named only where the DNA matches it firmly. A clone size is listed for some rows: how often the clone was seen (once, few, many), or a class if it is expanded.

TRBJ2-7	TRBV19	.	.	CASSIRDNSYEQYF	TGTGCCAGTAGTATCCGGGACAACTCCTACGAGCAGTACTTC
TRBJ2-1	TRBV5-1	.	.	CASSFQSSYNEQFF	TGCGCCAGCAGCTTCCAGTCCTCCTACAATGAGCAGTTCTTC
TRBJ2-5	TRBV5-4	.	.	CASSRAAGLETQYF	TGTGCCAGCAGCCGGGCGGCGGGGCTAGAGACCCAGTACTTC
TRBJ2-5	TRBV7-2	TRBD1	.	CASSRTRQGETQYF	TGTGCCAGCAGCCGGACTCGACAGGGAGAGACCCAGTACTTC
TRBJ1-1	TRBV12-3/TRBV12-4	.	.	CASSPREGTEAFF	TGTGCCAGCAGTCCCCGGGAGGGCACTGAAGCTTTCTTT
TRBJ2-2	TRBV6-4	TRBD1	.	CASSVGQGAPTGELFF	TGTGCCAGCAGTGTGGGACAGGGGGCGCCCACCGGGGAGCTGTTTTTT
TRBJ1-2	TRBV5-1	TRBD1	.	CASSLEGGGGYTF	TGCGCCAGCAGCTTGGAAGGGGGCGGTGGCTACACCTTC
TRBJ2-7	TRBV7-8	.	.	CASSLGRVGVQQYF	TGTGCCAGCAGCTTAGGCAGGGTTGGGGTCCAGCAGTACTTC
TRBJ1-4	TRBV4-3	.	once	CASSQEGGRSREKLFF	TGCGCCAGCAGCCAAGAAGGGGGACGAAGTCGTGAAAAACTGTTTTTT
TRBJ1-1	TRBV28	.	.	CASTGPTDHNTEAFF	TGTGCCAGCACCGGACCGACAGACCATAACACTGAAGCTTTCTTT
TRBJ2-7	TRBV12-1	.	.	CASRFVGGGTYEQYF	.
TRBJ1-2	TRBV24-1	.	.	CATSRAGSNYGYTF	TGTGCCACCAGCCGAGCAGGGTCTAACTATGGCTACACCTTC
TRBJ2-7	TRBV4-1	TRBD1	.	CASSQAIPGQASYEQYF	TGCGCCAGCAGCCAAGCTATTCCGGGACAGGCCTCCTACGAGCAGTACTTC
TRBJ2-3	TRBV27	.	.	CASSLSHGSTDTQYF	TGTGCCAGCAGTTTATCGCACGGTAGCACAGATACGCAGTATTTT
TRBJ1-1	TRBV18	TRBD1	.	CASSRDRGYTEAFF	TGTGCCAGCTCACGGGACAGGGGTTACACTGAAGCTTTCTTT
TRBJ2-5	TRBV18	.	.	CASSQDPMGGETQYF	TGTGCCAGCTCACAGGACCCTATGGGCGGGGAGACCCAGTACTTC
TRBJ1-6	TRBV18	.	.	CASSQDRNNSPLHF	TGTGCCAGCTCGCAGGACAGAAATAATTCACCCCTCCACTTT
TRBJ1-4	TRBV7-2	TRBD1	.	CASSFDRASNEKLFF	TGTGCCAGCAGCTTTGACAGGGCCTCTAATGAAAAACTGTTTTTT
TRBJ1-6	TRBV7-6	.	.	CASSSVGNSPLHF	TGTGCCAGCAGCTCAGTCGGGAATTCACCCCTCCACTTT
TRBJ2-3	TRBV29-1	TRBD1	once	CSANRGSTDTQYF	TGCAGCGCTAACAGGGGTTCTACAGATACGCAGTATTTT
TRBJ1-2	TRBV19	TRBD1	.	CASNGDRGTDYGYTF	TGTGCCAGTAATGGTGACAGGGGAACAGACTATGGCTACACCTTC
TRBJ2-5	TRBV3-1/TRBV3-2	TRBD2	.	CASSLGLARETQYF	TGTGCCAGCAGCCTTGGACTAGCCCGGGAGACCCAGTACTTC
TRBJ2-2	TRBV5-1	.	.	CASSPGYTGELFF	TGCGCCAGCAGCCCAGGGTACACCGGGGAGCTGTTTTTT
TRBJ1-6	TRBV19	.	.	CASSAGWNSPLHF	TGTGCCAGTAGTGCAGGGTGGAATTCACCCCTCCACTTT
TRBJ1-2	TRBV6-6	.	.	CASSYVDGYTF	TGTGCCAGCAGTTACGTAGATGGCTACACCTTC
TRBJ2-1	TRBV14	TRBD2	.	CASSQVTGLAGDNEQFF	TGTGCCAGCAGCCAAGTGACGGGACTAGCGGGGGACAATGAGCAGTTCTTC
TRBJ2-7	TRBV7-2	TRBD1	.	CASSLWGQYHEQYF	TGTGCCAGCAGCTTATGGGGACAGTACCACGAGCAGTACTTC
TRBJ2-3	TRBV6-2/TRBV6-3	TRBD2	.	CASSLPRVIAGVSDTQYF	TGTGCCAGCAGTCTTCCCCGGGTGATAGCGGGGGTATCAGATACGCAGTATTTT
TRBJ2-1	TRBV5-1	TRBD1	.	CASSTRTGIDEQFF	TGCGCCAGCAGCACTAGGACAGGGATCGATGAGCAGTTCTTC
TRBJ1-1	TRBV27	.	.	CASSRGEFTEAFF	TGTGCCAGTTCCCGGGGGGAGTTTACTGAAGCTTTCTTT
TRBJ2-1	TRBV4-3	.	.	CASSQDLGGRQFF	TGCGCCAGCAGCCAAGATCTCGGGGGTCGGCAGTTCTTC
TRBJ1-4	TRBV4-2	TRBD1	.	CASSQDLGGDEKLFF	TGTGCCAGCAGCCAAGATTTAGGGGGCGATGAAAAACTGTTTTTT
TRBJ2-5	TRBV6-2/TRBV6-3	.	.	CASSYASRQETQYF	TGTGCCAGCAGTTACGCTAGCAGACAAGAGACCCAGTACTTC
TRBJ2-3	TRBV19	TRBD2	.	CASRNLAGGPDTQYF	TGTGCCAGTAGAAACCTAGCGGGGGGGCCAGATACGCAGTATTTT
TRBJ1-1	TRBV7-9	.	.	CASSQADRLGRTEAFF	TGTGCCAGCAGCCAGGCCGACAGGCTGGGGCGCACTGAAGCTTTCTTT
TRBJ1-4	TRBV2	TRBD1	once	CASSEPTGVLSEKLFF	TGTGCCAGCAGTGAACCGACAGGGGTTCTTTCTGAAAAACTGTTTTTT
TRBJ1-6	TRBV10-2	TRBD1	.	CASSSTGTGANSPLHF	TGCGCCAGCAGTTCTACCGGGACAGGCGCAAATTCACCCCTCCACTTT
TRBJ2-3	TRBV4-1	TRBD1	.	CASSTVDRSTDTQYF	TGCGCCAGCAGTACTGTGGACAGGAGCACAGATACGCAGTATTTT
TRBJ2-3	TRBV19	.	.	CASAEADTQYF	TGTGCCAGTGCAGAGGCAGATACGCAGTATTTT
TRBJ1-4	TRBV6-5	.	.	CASSPRGGHEKLFF	TGTGCCAGCAGTCCTCGAGGCGGGCATGAAAAACTGTTTTTT
TRBJ1-2	TRBV10-1	.	.	CASSQDVGYGYTF	TGCGCCAGCTCACAGGACGTCGGCTATGGCTACACCTTC
TRBJ2-2	TRBV3-1/TRBV3-2	TRBD2	.	CASSQLRSSGAGELFF	TGTGCCAGCAGCCAACTAAGATCTAGCGGTGCCGGGGAGCTGTTTTTT
TRBJ2-5	TRBV10-3	.	.	CAIREDITQYF	TGTGCCATCAGGGAAGACATTACCCAGTACTTC
TRBJ2-5	TRBV6-5	.	.	CASSAQGFAQETQYF	TGTGCCAGCAGCGCACAGGGCTTCGCGCAAGAGACCCAGTACTTC